This T cell receptor beta chain is from a study of blood T cell repertoires in COVID-19 (dated by TCRdb to between 2020 and 2021). Broadly, across the study: Samples from collaborators originated in the United States, Italy and Spain and spanned both the acute and convalescent phases of COVID-19. The repertoires were released in a freely available public database meant as a resource for research on the immune response to SARS-CoV-2. Subjects who had been exposed to COVID-19, were actively infected with it, or had recovered from it provided the deeply sampled blood TCRbeta repertoires that made up the dataset. Nearly every sample came with metadata listing a de-identified subject ID, COVID-19 status, age in years and sex. Where available, HLA class I and class II types were taken from metadata supplied by the sample provider and were not determined by assay-based typing. The material from the prospective study consisted of cDNA or gDNA derived from T cells, B-cell-depleted T cells, or PBMCs. The samples were drawn from the first 160 participants of the ongoing ImmuneRACE study and from 1,254 subjects provided by 6 global collaborators. Study-level results and caveats: The amount of clinical and demographic metadata varied by source and participant and was provided uncurated.

Each collaborating institution followed its own protocols to collect whole blood in K2EDTA tubes. For TCRbeta analysis, collaborator samples were shipped as frozen whole blood, as isolated PBMCs, or as DNA extracted from either sample type. TCRbeta CDR3 regions were amplified from genomic DNA using the immunoSEQ Assay, a bias-controlled multiplex PCR. In the original analysis: Within the assay, amplification of reference gene primers was used to estimate how many nucleated cells each sample contained. Sequence reads were collapsed and filtered to measure the absolute abundance of every unique TCRbeta CDR3 rearrangement. For each sample, productive Simpson clonality was calculated as the square root of Simpson's diversity index across productive rearrangements. Imported from immuneACCESS, the table was reduced by TCRdb to in-frame sequences with V and J called. These copies leave out some clones; in studies compared against another copy, an unresolved V gene accounts for under half, and the cause of the remainder is not known. D and trimming come from the DNA, and the V and J calls and clone size come from that table. The sample includes about 190,000 clones, with about three quarters observed a single time. The ten largest clones add up to 2.5% to 3.5% of the sample.

About this clone itself: The antigen it binds to is not known. It has no much larger one-base neighbor in the sample; base qualities were not kept.

The trim is 9 bases for V and 4 bases for J, with a gap of 10 bases between the germline ends. Per the germline V gene (reference sequence), LNHDA is the CDR1 and SQIVND is the CDR2. The cysteine opens and the phenylalanine closes a CDR3 of 12 amino acids. The retained sequence is limited to the CDR3, 36 bases, with the frame set at the first base. Recombination joined TRBV19 with TRBJ1-3; a confident D gene designation cannot be given. The sequence derives from an elderly woman with active or convalescent COVID-19. Material: peripheral blood. The sequenced DNA: TGTGCCAGCCAGGCTGTCGGAAACACCATATATTTT. This yields the protein CASQAVGNTIYF.